A selection of T cell receptor beta chains follows, all from one sample in a study of T cell repertoires in cytomegalovirus infection. TCRdb re-analysed the reads in MiXCR, keeping a single row per CDR3 protein. The sample shows around 530,000 distinct CDR3 sequences, 16% of them seen only once. The sample was CD8+ T cells from PBMCs. These receptor sequences come from a human donor in good health (CMV status not recorded). Some clones in this sample may be carry-over from other donors' samples. CDR3s include the opening cysteine and the closing phenylalanine or tryptophan. The D gene is left open where the match is weak. Size values are once, few and many counts, or a class for expanded clones, and some rows have none.

d_gene	j_gene	v_gene	abundance	CDR3aa	CDR3nt
TRBD1	TRBJ1-1	TRBV10-2	-	CASGTGGYMNTEAFF	TGCGCCAGCGGGACAGGGGGCTACATGAACACTGAAGCTTTCTTT
TRBD1	TRBJ1-5	TRBV7-6	many	CASSRFRGLNSNQPQHF	TGTGCCAGCAGCCGCTTTAGGGGGCTGAATAGCAATCAGCCCCAGCATTTT
-	TRBJ2-1	TRBV4-1	many	CASSASVDSYNEQFF	TGCGCCAGCAGCGCCAGCGTCGATTCCTACAATGAGCAGTTCTTC
-	TRBJ2-7	TRBV5-1	-	CASSLATIYEQYF	TGCGCCAGCAGCTTGGCCACCATCTACGAGCAGTACTTC
TRBD1	TRBJ2-1	TRBV7-9	-	CASSLGTGEFF	TGTGCCAGCAGCTTAGGGACAGGGGAGTTCTTC
TRBD1	TRBJ2-1	TRBV6-6	many	CASSSATGGYNEQFF	TGTGCCAGCAGCTCGGCGACAGGGGGCTACAATGAGCAGTTCTTC
TRBD1	TRBJ1-1	TRBV19	many	CASLGTGDMNTEAFF	TGTGCCAGTTTGGGGACAGGGGACATGAACACTGAAGCTTTCTTT
-	TRBJ2-7	TRBV18	many	CASSPSLTEVPLYEQYF	TGTGCCAGCTCACCCAGTTTAACGGAGGTACCCCTCTACGAGCAGTACTTC
TRBD2	TRBJ2-1	TRBV20-1	few	CSARRLAGSRNEQFF	TGCAGTGCTAGAAGACTAGCGGGGAGCAGGAATGAGCAGTTCTTC
-	TRBJ2-7	TRBV5-1	-	CASSEGYTPYEQYF	TGCGCCAGCAGCGAGGGGTATACCCCCTACGAGCAGTACTTC
-	TRBJ1-3	TRBV9	few	CASSGTDSGNTIYF	TGTGCCAGCTCCGGGACCGACTCTGGAAACACCATATATTTT
TRBD2	TRBJ2-3	TRBV28	-	CASSSSRTSGRGGTDTQYF	TGTGCCAGCAGTTCTTCTCGGACTAGCGGGAGAGGGGGCACAGATACGCAGTATTTT
-	TRBJ2-7	TRBV11-2	-	CASSPTRNYEQYF	TGTGCCAGCAGTCCTACACGGAACTACGAGCAGTACTTC
-	TRBJ1-2	TRBV6-2/TRBV6-3	many	CASSTRSFSAF	TGTGCCAGCAGTACACGGTCATTCAGCGCCTTC
-	TRBJ2-1	TRBV12-3/TRBV12-4	many	CASSLLAGRSYNEQFF	TGTGCCAGCAGTTTGTTGGCAGGGCGCTCCTACAATGAGCAGTTCTTC
-	TRBJ2-7	TRBV28	-	CASSLLQPREQYF	TGTGCCAGCAGTTTACTCCAACCGCGCGAGCAGTACTTC
-	TRBJ2-3	TRBV14	few	CASSQFVVADTQYF	TGTGCCAGCAGCCAATTTGTAGTCGCAGATACGCAGTATTTT
TRBD1	TRBJ2-2	TRBV7-3	many	CASSSWDRGNTGELFF	TGTGCCAGCAGCTCCTGGGACAGGGGAAACACCGGGGAGCTGTTTTTT
-	TRBJ1-5	TRBV19	many	CASSIEEGRQPQHF	TGTGCCAGTAGTATAGAGGAGGGCAGACAGCCCCAGCATTTT
TRBD2	TRBJ2-1	TRBV7-8	many	CASSTTNLAAAYNEQFF	TGTGCCAGCAGCACAACCAATCTAGCGGCGGCATACAATGAGCAGTTCTTC
TRBD2	TRBJ2-2	TRBV7-8	-	CASRTSGGRNTGELFF	TGTGCCAGCAGGACTAGCGGGGGGCGAAACACCGGGGAGCTGTTTTTT
-	TRBJ1-1	TRBV15	-	CATSRDRSDGAFF	TGTGCCACCAGCAGAGATCGGTCTGATGGAGCTTTCTTT
TRBD1	TRBJ1-1	TRBV7-9	few	CASSSPPGQGGNEAFF	TGTGCCAGCAGCTCTCCGCCGGGACAGGGAGGTAATGAAGCTTTCTTT
TRBD1	TRBJ2-7	TRBV11-2	few	CASSFGTDVYEQYF	TGTGCCAGCAGCTTTGGGACAGATGTCTACGAGCAGTACTTC
TRBD1	TRBJ1-1	TRBV7-8	many	CASSLGAGGENTEAFF	TGTGCCAGCAGCTTAGGTGCAGGGGGCGAGAACACTGAAGCTTTCTTT
TRBD2	TRBJ2-1	TRBV6-1	many	CASSAGLAGWGNEQFF	TGTGCCAGCAGTGCGGGACTAGCGGGTTGGGGGAATGAGCAGTTCTTC
-	TRBJ1-2	TRBV4-2	-	CASSQDEGVRYGYTF	TGTGCCAGCAGCCAAGACGAAGGGGTCCGCTATGGCTACACCTTC
-	TRBJ1-5	TRBV27	many	CASSLSFIRNQPQHF	TGTGCCAGCAGTTTATCGTTCATTCGCAATCAGCCCCAGCATTTT
-	TRBJ1-5	TRBV7-6	many	CASSFKGINQPQHF	TGTGCCAGCAGCTTTAAAGGGATCAATCAGCCCCAGCATTTT
TRBD2	TRBJ2-1	TRBV27	-	CASSRGLAGTEQFF	TGTGCCAGCAGCCGGGGACTAGCGGGAACTGAGCAGTTCTTC
-	TRBJ1-5	TRBV4-1	many	CASSQTWGYNQPQHF	TGCGCCAGCAGCCAAACGTGGGGTTACAATCAGCCCCAGCATTTT
TRBD1	TRBJ2-7	TRBV30	-	CAWSWDRGSYEQYF	TGTGCCTGGAGTTGGGACAGGGGTTCCTACGAGCAGTACTTC
-	TRBJ1-2	TRBV27	-	CASSPTVRANYGYTF	TGTGCCAGCAGTCCGACCGTCCGAGCTAACTATGGCTACACCTTC
-	TRBJ2-3	TRBV6-5	few	CASSYSGVRDTQYF	TGTGCCAGCAGTTACTCAGGGGTCCGAGATACGCAGTATTTT
TRBD1	TRBJ1-5	TRBV20-1	many	CSVRDRGPSVQPQHF	TGCAGTGTTCGGGACAGGGGACCCTCGGTACAGCCCCAGCATTTT
-	TRBJ2-7	TRBV20-1	-	CSARVRDTSYEQYF	TGCAGTGCTAGAGTTAGGGACACCTCCTACGAGCAGTACTTC
-	TRBJ2-5	TRBV7-9	few	CASSPVQGPGTQYF	TGTGCCAGCAGCCCAGTCCAAGGCCCGGGGACCCAGTACTTC
-	TRBJ1-3	TRBV2	-	CASGLTNSGNIIYF	TGTGCCAGCGGGCTCACCAACTCTGGAAACATCATATATTTT
-	TRBJ2-1	TRBV7-9	many	CASSLEGGYNEQFF	TGTGCCAGCAGCTTAGAGGGTGGTTACAATGAGCAGTTCTTC
TRBD2	TRBJ2-1	TRBV27	many	CASSVSGRGYNEQFF	TGTGCCAGCAGCGTTAGCGGGAGAGGGTACAATGAGCAGTTCTTC
-	TRBJ2-3	TRBV7-9	many	CASTLTRVVLPTDTQYF	TGTGCCAGCACGCTAACCCGGGTAGTCCTTCCCACAGATACGCAGTATTTT
TRBD2	TRBJ2-2	TRBV20-1	many	CSARKAGGNTGELFF	TGCAGTGCTAGAAAAGCGGGGGGGAATACCGGGGAGCTGTTTTTT
-	TRBJ2-5	TRBV9	-	CASSVDGGRETQYF	TGTGCCAGCAGCGTAGACGGGGGCCGGGAGACCCAGTACTTC
-	TRBJ2-1	TRBV6-4	-	CASSDDHALYNEQFF	TGTGCCAGCAGTGACGATCACGCCCTATACAATGAGCAGTTCTTC
TRBD1	TRBJ2-1	TRBV10-3	many	CAISDQGANYNEQFF	TGTGCCATCAGTGATCAGGGGGCAAACTACAATGAGCAGTTCTTC
-	TRBJ2-7	TRBV5-4	-	CASSLDWEMYEQYF	TGTGCCAGCAGCTTGGACTGGGAAATGTACGAGCAGTACTTC
TRBD1	TRBJ1-5	TRBV30	-	CAWKISGGGQPQHF	TGTGCCTGGAAGATATCAGGGGGCGGTCAGCCCCAGCATTTT
TRBD1	TRBJ2-4	TRBV11-2	many	CASSPWDRGTQNIQYF	TGTGCCAGCAGCCCTTGGGACAGGGGGACTCAAAACATTCAGTACTTC
-	TRBJ2-7	TRBV7-6	few	CASSLAGKVSVYEQYF	TGTGCCAGCAGCTTGGCAGGGAAAGTGAGCGTTTACGAGCAGTACTTC
-	TRBJ1-5	TRBV6-1	-	CASIPGHYNQPQHF	TGTGCCAGCATCCCAGGACACTACAATCAGCCCCAGCATTTT
-	TRBJ2-2	TRBV29-1	many	CSVLESPGELFF	TGCAGCGTTCTCGAGTCTCCCGGGGAGCTGTTTTTT